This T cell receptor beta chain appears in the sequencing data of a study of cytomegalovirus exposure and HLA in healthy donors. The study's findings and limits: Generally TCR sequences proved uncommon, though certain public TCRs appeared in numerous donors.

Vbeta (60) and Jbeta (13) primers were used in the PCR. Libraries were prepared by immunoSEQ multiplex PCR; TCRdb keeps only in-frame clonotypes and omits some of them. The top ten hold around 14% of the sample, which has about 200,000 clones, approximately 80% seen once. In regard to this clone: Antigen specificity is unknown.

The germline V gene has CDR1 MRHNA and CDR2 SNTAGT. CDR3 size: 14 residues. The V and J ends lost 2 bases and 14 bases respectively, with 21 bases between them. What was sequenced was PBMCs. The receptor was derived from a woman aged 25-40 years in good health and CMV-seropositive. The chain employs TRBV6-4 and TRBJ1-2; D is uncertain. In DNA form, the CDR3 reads TGTGCCAGCAGTGACCCGTGGACGTTCGGGAGAGCAACCTTC. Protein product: CASSDPWTFGRATF.